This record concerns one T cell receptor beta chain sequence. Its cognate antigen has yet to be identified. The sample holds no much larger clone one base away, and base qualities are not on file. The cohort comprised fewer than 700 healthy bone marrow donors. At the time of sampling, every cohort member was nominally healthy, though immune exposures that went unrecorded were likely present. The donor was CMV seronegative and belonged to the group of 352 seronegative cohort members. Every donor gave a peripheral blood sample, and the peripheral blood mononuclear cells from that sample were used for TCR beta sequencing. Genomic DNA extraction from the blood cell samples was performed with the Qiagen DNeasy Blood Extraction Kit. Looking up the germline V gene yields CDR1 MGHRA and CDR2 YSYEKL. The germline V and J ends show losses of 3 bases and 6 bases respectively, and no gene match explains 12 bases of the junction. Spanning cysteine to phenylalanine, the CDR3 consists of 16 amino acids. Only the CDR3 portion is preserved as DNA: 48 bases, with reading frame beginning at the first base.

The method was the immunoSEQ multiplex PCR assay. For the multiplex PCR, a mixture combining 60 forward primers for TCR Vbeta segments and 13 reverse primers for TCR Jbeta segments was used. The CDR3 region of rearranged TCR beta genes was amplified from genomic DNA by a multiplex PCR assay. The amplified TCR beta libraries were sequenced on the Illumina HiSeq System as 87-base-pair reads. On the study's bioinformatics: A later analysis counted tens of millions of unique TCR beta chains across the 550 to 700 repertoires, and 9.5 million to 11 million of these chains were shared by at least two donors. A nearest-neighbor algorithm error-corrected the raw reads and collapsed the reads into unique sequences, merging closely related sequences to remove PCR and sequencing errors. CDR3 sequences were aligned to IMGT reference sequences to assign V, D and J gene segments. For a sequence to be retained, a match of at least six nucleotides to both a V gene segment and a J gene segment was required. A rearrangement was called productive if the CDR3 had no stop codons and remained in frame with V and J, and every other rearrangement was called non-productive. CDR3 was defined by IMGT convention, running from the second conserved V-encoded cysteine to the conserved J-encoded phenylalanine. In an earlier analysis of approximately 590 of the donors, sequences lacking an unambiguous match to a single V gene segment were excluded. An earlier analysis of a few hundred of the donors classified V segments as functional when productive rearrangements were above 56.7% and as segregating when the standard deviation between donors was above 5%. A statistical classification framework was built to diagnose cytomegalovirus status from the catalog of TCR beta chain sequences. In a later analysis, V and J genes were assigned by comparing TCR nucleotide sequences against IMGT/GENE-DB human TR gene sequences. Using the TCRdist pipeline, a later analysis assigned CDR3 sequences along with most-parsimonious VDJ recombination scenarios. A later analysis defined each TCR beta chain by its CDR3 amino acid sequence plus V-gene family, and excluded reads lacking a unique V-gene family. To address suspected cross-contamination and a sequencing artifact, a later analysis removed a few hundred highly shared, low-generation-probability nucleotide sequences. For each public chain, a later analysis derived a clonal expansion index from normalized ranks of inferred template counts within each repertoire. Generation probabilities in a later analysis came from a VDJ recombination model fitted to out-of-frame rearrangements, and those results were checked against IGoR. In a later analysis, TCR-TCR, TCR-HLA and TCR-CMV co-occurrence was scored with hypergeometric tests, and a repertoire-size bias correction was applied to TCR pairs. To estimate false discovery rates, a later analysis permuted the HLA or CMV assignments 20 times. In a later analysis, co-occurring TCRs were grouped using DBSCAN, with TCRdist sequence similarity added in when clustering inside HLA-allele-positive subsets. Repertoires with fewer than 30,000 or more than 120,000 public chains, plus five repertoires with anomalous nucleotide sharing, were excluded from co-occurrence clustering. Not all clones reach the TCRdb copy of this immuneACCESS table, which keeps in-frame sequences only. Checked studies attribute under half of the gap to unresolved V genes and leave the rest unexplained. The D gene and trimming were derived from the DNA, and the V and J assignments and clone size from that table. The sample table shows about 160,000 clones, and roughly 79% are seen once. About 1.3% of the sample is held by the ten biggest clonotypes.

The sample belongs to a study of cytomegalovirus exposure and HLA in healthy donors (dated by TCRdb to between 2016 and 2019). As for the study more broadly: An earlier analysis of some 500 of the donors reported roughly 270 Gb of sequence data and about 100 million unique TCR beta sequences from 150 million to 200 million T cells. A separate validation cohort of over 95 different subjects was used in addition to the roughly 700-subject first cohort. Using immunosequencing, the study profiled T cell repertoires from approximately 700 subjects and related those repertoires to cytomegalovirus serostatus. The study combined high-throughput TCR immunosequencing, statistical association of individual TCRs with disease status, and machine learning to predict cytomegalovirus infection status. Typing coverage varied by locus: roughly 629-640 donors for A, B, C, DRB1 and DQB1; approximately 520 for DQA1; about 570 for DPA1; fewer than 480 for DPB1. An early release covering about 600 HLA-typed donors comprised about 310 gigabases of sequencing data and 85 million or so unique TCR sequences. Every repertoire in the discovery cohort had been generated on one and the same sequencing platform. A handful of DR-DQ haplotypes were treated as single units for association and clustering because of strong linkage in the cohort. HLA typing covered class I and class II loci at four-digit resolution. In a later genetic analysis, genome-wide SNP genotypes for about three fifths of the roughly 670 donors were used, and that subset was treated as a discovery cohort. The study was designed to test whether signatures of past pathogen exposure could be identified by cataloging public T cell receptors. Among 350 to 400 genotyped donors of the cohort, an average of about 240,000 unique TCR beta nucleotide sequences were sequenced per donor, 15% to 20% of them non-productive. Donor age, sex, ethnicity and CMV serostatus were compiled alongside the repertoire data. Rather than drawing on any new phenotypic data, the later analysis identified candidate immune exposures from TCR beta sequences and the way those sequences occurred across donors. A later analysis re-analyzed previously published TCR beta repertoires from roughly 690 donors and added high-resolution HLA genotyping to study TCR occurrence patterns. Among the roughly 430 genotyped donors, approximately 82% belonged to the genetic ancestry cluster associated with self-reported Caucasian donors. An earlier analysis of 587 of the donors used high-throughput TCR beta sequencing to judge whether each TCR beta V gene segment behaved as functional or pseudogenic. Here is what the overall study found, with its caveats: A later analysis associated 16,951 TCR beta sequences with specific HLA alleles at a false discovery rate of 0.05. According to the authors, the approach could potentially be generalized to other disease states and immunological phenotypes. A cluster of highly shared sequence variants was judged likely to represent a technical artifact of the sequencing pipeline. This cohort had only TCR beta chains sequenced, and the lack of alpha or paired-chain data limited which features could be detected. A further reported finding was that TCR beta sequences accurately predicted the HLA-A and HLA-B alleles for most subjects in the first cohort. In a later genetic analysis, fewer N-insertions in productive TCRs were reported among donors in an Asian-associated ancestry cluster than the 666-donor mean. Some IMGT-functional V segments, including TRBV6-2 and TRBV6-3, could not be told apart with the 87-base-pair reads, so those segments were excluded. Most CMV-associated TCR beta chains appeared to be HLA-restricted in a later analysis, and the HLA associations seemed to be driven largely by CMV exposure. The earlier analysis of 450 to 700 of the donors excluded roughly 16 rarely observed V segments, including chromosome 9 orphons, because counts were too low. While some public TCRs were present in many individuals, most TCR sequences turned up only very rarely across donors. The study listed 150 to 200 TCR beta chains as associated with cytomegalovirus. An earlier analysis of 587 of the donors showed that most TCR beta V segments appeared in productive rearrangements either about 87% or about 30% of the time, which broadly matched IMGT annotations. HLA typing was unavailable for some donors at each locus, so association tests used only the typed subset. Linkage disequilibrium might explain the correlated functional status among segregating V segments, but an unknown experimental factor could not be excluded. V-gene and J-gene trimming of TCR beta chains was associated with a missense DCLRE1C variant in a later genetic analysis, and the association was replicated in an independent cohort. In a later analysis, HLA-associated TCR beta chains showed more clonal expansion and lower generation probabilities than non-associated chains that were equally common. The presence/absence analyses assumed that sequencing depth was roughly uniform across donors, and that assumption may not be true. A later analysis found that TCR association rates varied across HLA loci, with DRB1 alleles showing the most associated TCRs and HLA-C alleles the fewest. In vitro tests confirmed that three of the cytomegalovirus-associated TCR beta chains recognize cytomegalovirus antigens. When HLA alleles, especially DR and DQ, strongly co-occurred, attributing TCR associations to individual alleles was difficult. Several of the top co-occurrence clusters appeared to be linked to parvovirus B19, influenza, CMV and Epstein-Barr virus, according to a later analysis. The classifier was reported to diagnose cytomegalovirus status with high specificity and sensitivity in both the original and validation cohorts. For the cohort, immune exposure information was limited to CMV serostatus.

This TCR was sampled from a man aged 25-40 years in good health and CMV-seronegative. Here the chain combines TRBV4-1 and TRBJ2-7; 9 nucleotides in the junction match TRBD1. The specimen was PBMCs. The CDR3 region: CASSQGRRTGATEQYF. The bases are TGCGCCAGCAGCCAGGGGCGAAGGACAGGGGCTACCGAGCAGTACTTC.